This section outlines one T cell receptor (beta chain) sequence together with its context. Its antigen is unidentified. Described treatment: oral pan-JAK inhibitor, 5-10 mg twice daily. The data belong to a study of CD8+ T cells in alopecia areata. General study points: Having one nonresponder leaves uncertain how baseline CD8+ expansion relates to response. Under tofacitinib, fewer expanded CD8+ clones appeared among the top 100 scalp clones.

This CDR3 comprises 16 residues. V trimming: 0 bases; J trimming: 2 bases; junction bases outside the gene matches: 4. The germline gives CDR1 SGDLS, CDR2 YYNGEE. Sequencing templates came from extracted RNA that was reverse transcribed into cDNA. Method: immunoSEQ multiplex PCR; TCRdb's copy keeps in-frame clones and lacks some. In the table there are over 150,000 clones, about 60% of which are singletons. This clonotype was obtained from a human donor with alopecia areata. The sample here was CD4+ T cells sorted from blood, taken at week 4, from a patient treated with tofacitinib. The V and J genes are TRBV9 and TRBJ2-3, with 9 bases fitting TRBD1. The chain's CDR3 is CASSVEGQGNTDTQYF. The CDR3 region has the DNA TGTGCCAGCAGCGTAGAGGGACAGGGAAACACAGATACGCAGTATTTT.